This TCR beta chain was profiled in a study of T cell responses to AZD1222 COVID-19 vaccine. Unmatched junction bases numbered 7, after V lost 7 bases and J lost 4 bases. CDR3 size: 16 residues. General observations from the study: The donor cohort was predominantly white British with a female majority, and clonal diversity may have been underestimated.

Sequencing used immunoSEQ multiplex PCR; TCRdb keeps in-frame clones, though not all of them. The sample records about 96,000 clones, under 95% being singletons. With respect to this clone: Its target is unknown.

The chain uses TRBV23-1 and TRBJ1-6; 10 bases line up with TRBD1. TRBV23-1 counts as an open reading frame of uncertain function. The material sequenced was peripheral blood, taken on day 0 of MenACWY control vaccination. This clonotype was sampled from an adult in good health. The CDR3 spells CASKQTGGGYNSPLHF. CDR3 nucleotides: TGCGCCAGCAAGCAGACAGGGGGCGGATATAATTCACCCCTCCACTTT.